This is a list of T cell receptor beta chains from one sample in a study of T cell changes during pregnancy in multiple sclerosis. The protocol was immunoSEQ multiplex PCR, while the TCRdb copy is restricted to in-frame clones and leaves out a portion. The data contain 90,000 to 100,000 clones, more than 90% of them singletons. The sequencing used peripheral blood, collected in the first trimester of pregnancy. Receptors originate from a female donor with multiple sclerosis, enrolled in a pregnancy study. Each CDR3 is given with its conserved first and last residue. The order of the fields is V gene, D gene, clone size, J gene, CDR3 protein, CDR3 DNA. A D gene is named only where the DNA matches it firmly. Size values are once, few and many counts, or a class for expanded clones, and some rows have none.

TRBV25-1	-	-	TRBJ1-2	CASSDSVLQGYTF	TGTGCCAGCAGTGACAGTGTCTTGCAAGGCTACACCTTC
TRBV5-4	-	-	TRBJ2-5	CASSFGETQYF	TGTGCCAGCAGCTTCGGGGAGACCCAGTACTTC
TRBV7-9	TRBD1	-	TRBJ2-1	CASSLIGGRYNEQFF	TGTGCCAGCAGCTTAATAGGGGGCCGATACAATGAGCAGTTCTTC
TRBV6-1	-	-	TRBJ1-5	CASSARRGAYSNQPQHF	TGTGCCAGCAGTGCTCGCCGGGGGGCTTATAGCAATCAGCCCCAGCATTTT
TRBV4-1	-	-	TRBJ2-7	CASSQAPGYEQYF	TGCGCCAGCAGCCAAGCACCAGGCTACGAGCAGTACTTC
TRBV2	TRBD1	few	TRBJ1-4	CASSDGQGAWKLFF	TGTGCCAGCAGTGACGGACAGGGGGCATGGAAACTGTTTTTT
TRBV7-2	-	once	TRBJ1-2	CASTNRTHLYGYTF	TGTGCCAGCACCAACCGGACACACCTTTATGGCTACACCTTC
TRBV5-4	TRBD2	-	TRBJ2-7	CASSVGTSGSEQYF	TGTGCCAGCAGCGTGGGGACTAGCGGGAGCGAGCAGTACTTC
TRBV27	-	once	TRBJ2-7	CASGSGLAVHEQYF	TGTGCCAGCGGGTCGGGTTTAGCGGTACACGAGCAGTACTTC
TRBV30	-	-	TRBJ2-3	CAWRGSILGLLQGTDTQYF	TGTGCCTGGAGGGGGTCGATACTGGGACTTCTCCAGGGCACAGATACGCAGTATTTT
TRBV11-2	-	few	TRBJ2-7	CASSSRGEQYF	TGTGCCAGCAGCTCAAGGGGGGAGCAGTACTTC
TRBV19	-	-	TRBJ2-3	CASSLPPRDTQYF	TGTGCCAGTAGTCTTCCCCCCCGAGATACGCAGTATTTT
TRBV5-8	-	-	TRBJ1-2	CASSSPGLQHYGYTF	TGTGCCAGCAGCTCTCCGGGACTACAACACTATGGCTACACCTTC
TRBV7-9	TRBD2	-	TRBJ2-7	CASSPGLAGAYEQYF	TGTGCCAGCAGCCCGGGACTAGCGGGAGCATACGAGCAGTACTTC
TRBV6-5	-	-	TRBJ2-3	CASSGGTDTQYF	TGTGCCAGCAGCGGAGGGACAGATACGCAGTATTTT
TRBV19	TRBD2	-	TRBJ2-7	CASSPASGNYEQYF	TGTGCCAGTAGTCCCGCGAGCGGGAACTACGAGCAGTACTTC
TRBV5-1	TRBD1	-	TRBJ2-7	CASSFGTGRYEQYF	TGCGCCAGCAGCTTTGGGACAGGTCGCTACGAGCAGTACTTC
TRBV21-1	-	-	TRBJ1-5	CASCAGRGGYQPQHF	TGTGCCAGCTGTGCCGGGAGGGGGGGCTATCAGCCCCAGCATTTT
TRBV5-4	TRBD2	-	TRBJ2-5	CASSLYSGRAQETQYF	TGTGCCAGCAGCTTGTACAGCGGGAGGGCTCAAGAGACCCAGTACTTC
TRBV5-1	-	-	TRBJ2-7	CASSTPGNGEQYF	TGCGCCAGCAGCACGCCGGGAAACGGCGAGCAGTACTTC
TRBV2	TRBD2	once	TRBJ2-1	CASKLAGVNEQFF	TGTGCCAGCAAACTAGCGGGAGTCAATGAGCAGTTCTTC
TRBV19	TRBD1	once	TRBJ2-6	CASTTQGPGANVLTF	TGTGCCAGTACCACACAGGGGCCCGGGGCCAACGTCCTGACTTTC
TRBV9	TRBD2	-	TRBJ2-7	CASSVGERGGWEQYF	TGTGCCAGCAGCGTAGGAGAGCGGGGGGGTTGGGAGCAGTACTTC
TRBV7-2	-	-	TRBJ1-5	CASSLAPGRADDQPQHF	TGTGCCAGCAGCTTAGCCCCAGGGCGCGCGGACGACCAGCCCCAGCATTTT
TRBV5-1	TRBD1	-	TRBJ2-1	CASSLGGQTHNEQFF	TGCGCCAGCAGCCTAGGGGGCCAAACCCACAATGAGCAGTTCTTC
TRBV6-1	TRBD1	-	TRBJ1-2	CASSPGTGGYGYTF	TGTGCCAGCAGTCCGGGGACAGGGGGATATGGCTACACCTTC
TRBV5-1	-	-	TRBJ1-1	CASSLDPNGGRDTEAFF	TGCGCCAGCAGCTTAGACCCAAACGGCGGCCGAGACACTGAAGCTTTCTTT
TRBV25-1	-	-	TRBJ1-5	CASSEGGASNQPQHF	TGTGCCAGCAGTGAGGGGGGGGCAAGCAATCAGCCCCAGCATTTT
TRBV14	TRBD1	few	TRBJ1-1	CASSQDRGRMNTEAFF	TGTGCCAGCAGCCAGGACAGGGGGCGGATGAACACTGAAGCTTTCTTT
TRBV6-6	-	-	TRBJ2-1	CASSYSGDPLYNEQFF	TGTGCCAGCAGTTACTCAGGGGATCCCCTCTACAATGAGCAGTTCTTC
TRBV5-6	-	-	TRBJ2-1	CASTSGTSYNEQFF	TGTGCCAGCACCTCGGGTACCTCCTACAATGAGCAGTTCTTC
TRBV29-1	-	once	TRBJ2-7	CSVEGLGNRENEQYF	TGCAGCGTTGAAGGTTTGGGGAACAGGGAGAACGAGCAGTACTTC